This is a list of T cell receptor beta chains from one sample in a study of cytomegalovirus exposure and HLA in healthy donors. Clones were read by immunoSEQ multiplex PCR, and TCRdb kept only the in-frame ones, dropping some. Of more than 110,000 clones listed, approximately 80% are singletons. Sequencing used PBMCs. All receptors come from a man aged 50-59 years in good health and CMV-seronegative. Both conserved end residues are trimmed from each CDR3. The D gene is left open where the match is weak. Some rows mark clone size as missing; the rest say once, few, many or name a class of expanded clone.

D | size | V | CDR3
TRBD1 | - | TRBV18 | ASSPGTGGRISEAF
- | - | TRBV11-2 | ASSPLGFRGTEAF
TRBD1 | - | TRBV6-1 | ASSEAYQGDQPQH
- | - | TRBV19 | ASSTGAGDYGYT
- | - | TRBV28 | ASSFPEAGEGYGYT
- | - | TRBV4-1 | ASSQGLGGSQETQY
- | - | TRBV19 | ASSTMATDNYGYT
TRBD1 | once | TRBV4-1 | ASSQVTRGPGDEQF
- | once | TRBV6-5 | ASRLAGATNEKLF
TRBD2 | few | TRBV11-2 | ASSFGLAGLSYEQY
- | - | TRBV2 | ASSKDRRANGYT
- | - | TRBV6-1 | ASSFYRDQPQH
- | few | TRBV19 | ASSRALMNTEAF
TRBD2 | - | TRBV4-1 | ASSAGTSFAYEQY
TRBD1 | - | TRBV19 | ASTIQGQVNTEAF
TRBD2 | - | TRBV2 | ASRKRTSDADTQY
TRBD2 | - | TRBV7-9 | ASRPTSGGGETQY
- | - | TRBV6-1 | ASRAPEKGDYEQY
TRBD2 | - | TRBV7-9 | ASSSPAGGHTGELF
TRBD2 | - | TRBV12-5 | ASGLVSSGVYEQY
TRBD1 | - | TRBV11-3 | ASSRISDRTEAF
TRBD1 | - | TRBV7-9 | ASSSEGTGQTLH
- | - | TRBV6-6 | ASTSPGRGPYTQY
- | - | TRBV27 | ASSSSQVNYGYT